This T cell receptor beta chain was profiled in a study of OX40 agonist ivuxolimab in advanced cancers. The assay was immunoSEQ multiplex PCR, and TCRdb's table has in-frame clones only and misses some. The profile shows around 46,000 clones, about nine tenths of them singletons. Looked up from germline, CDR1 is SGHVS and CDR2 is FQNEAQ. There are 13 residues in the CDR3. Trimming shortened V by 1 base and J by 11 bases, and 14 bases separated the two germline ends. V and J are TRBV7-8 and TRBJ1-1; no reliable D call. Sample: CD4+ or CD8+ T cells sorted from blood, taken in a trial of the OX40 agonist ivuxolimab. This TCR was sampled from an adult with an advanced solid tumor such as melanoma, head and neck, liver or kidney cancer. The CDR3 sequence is CASSLGRPGWAFF. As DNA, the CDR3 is TGTGCCAGCAGCTTAGGACGCCCGGGGTGGGCTTTCTTT.